The 17 T cell receptor beta chains given below trace back to one sample, sequenced in a study of blood T cell repertoires in COVID-19. The assay was immunoSEQ multiplex PCR, and TCRdb's table has in-frame clones only and misses some. The sample consists of 70,000 or so clones, 75% to 85% of them appearing once. Sequencing was performed on peripheral blood. These receptor sequences come from a human donor in a cohort sampled during active COVID-19.

This clone has only one observation. The rearrangement uses TRBV4-1 and TRBJ1-2; perhaps TRBD1 as D (5 bases). Trimming cost V 0 bases and J 5 bases, with 10 bases left between them. In germline, CDR1 is MGHRA, CDR2 YSYEKL. The length of the CDR3 is 14 residues. CDR3 DNA sequence: TGCGCCAGCAGCCAAGAAGGGGCCGAATATGGCTACACCTTC. Encoded protein: CASSQEGAEYGYTF.

The rearrangement uses TRBV7-6 and TRBJ2-7, with 9 bases lining up with TRBD2. Germline assignment: CDR1 SGHVS and CDR2 FNYEAQ. The CDR3 runs 15 residues. V lost 3 bases, J lost 2 bases, and 5 bases stayed unmatched. The chain's CDR3 is CASSFGAGGPYEQYF. Written as DNA, the CDR3 is TGTGCCAGCAGCTTTGGAGCGGGGGGCCCCTACGAGCAGTACTTC.

The gene calls are TRBV2 and TRBJ2-2; D is perhaps TRBD2 (6 bases). V was pared by 5 bases and J by 6 bases, with 13 bases between. The CDR3 is 14 amino acids. Germline V gene lookup returns CDR1 SNHLY and CDR2 FYNNEI. CDR3 protein: CASSTEGLSGELFF. CDR3 nucleotides: TGTGCCAGCAGTACCGAGGGACTTTCCGGGGAGCTGTTTTTT.

V and J are TRBV10-2 and TRBJ2-7, with 9 bases matching TRBD1. J gave up 3 bases and V 6 bases, and 3 bases lay outside the gene matches. Germline CDR1 and CDR2: WSHSY and SAAADI. This CDR3 is 13 amino acids long. In DNA form, the CDR3 reads TGCGCCAGCAGACTGGACAGGGGCTACGAGCAGTACTTC. It encodes CASRLDRGYEQYF.

This chain connects TRBV6-1 to TRBJ2-1; 13 bases match TRBD2. Trimming at V came to 4 bases and at J to 5 bases, leaving 17 bases not matched to a gene. This CDR3 comprises 20 residues. Germline V gene lookup returns CDR1 MNHNS and CDR2 SASEGT. The CDR3 DNA sequence: TGTGCCAGCAGTGGAAGGAGGACTAGCGGGAGTGGGCCTATAGACAATGAGCAGTTCTTC. This sequence encodes CASSGRRTSGSGPIDNEQFF.

This clone has only one observation. The chain uses TRBV10-3 and TRBJ2-5; 9 bases are a match to TRBD1. Per the germline V gene, CDR1 is ENHRY and CDR2 is SYGVKD. V was clipped by 10 bases and J by 1 base; unmatched bases: 10. CDR3 size: 15 residues. CDR3 region: CATLQGAPVQETQYF. The CDR3 DNA follows: TGTGCCACCTTACAGGGGGCTCCGGTCCAAGAGACCCAGTACTTC.

V usage is TRBV4-1 and J usage is TRBJ2-7, with 8 positions matching TRBD1. There are 15 residues in the CDR3. The V segment lost 2 bases and the J segment 1 base; nucleotides outside the gene matches: 4. Germline V gene lookup returns CDR1 MGHRA and CDR2 YSYEKL. CDR3: CASSQPDRGSYEQYF. DNA of the CDR3: TGCGCCAGCAGCCAACCCGACAGGGGTTCCTACGAGCAGTACTTC.

The chain uses TRBV18 and TRBJ2-7, with TRBD2 matching 8 bases. The CDR3 is 15 residues long. V trimming: 5 bases; J trimming: 4 bases; junction bases outside the gene matches: 10. CDR1 KGHSH and CDR2 LQKENI come from the germline V gene. The chain's CDR3 is CASSADAGGTYEQYF. CDR3 nucleotide sequence: TGTGCCAGCTCAGCCGACGCGGGGGGTACGTACGAGCAGTACTTC.

In its sample, this clone was seen a few times. The V gene is TRBV7-8, the J gene TRBJ2-7; TRBD1 matches at 8 bases. With 4 bases clipped from V and 7 bases from J, the junction kept 12 bases outside the gene matches. The CDR3 consists of 15 residues. CDR1 and CDR2 from the germline V gene are SGHVS and FQNEAQ. CDR3 in DNA: TGTGCCAGCAGCTGGTTGGGCAGGGGGCTAGGGGAGCAGTACTTC. It is translated as CASSWLGRGLGEQYF.

The chain is built from TRBV2 and TRBJ2-5; D is possibly TRBD2 (5 bases). Germline V CDR1 and CDR2: SNHLY, FYNNEI. V was pared by 1 base and J by 5 bases, with 14 bases between. The CDR3 has 15 residues. CDR3 amino acids: CASSEVASSRETQYF. CDR3 nucleotides: TGTGCCAGCAGTGAAGTGGCTAGCTCTCGGGAGACCCAGTACTTC.

In its sample, this clone was seen a few times. The chain combines TRBV5-1 with TRBJ1-2; D may be TRBD1 (6 bases). Germline values: CDR1 SGHRS, CDR2 YFSETQ. The CDR3 loop spans 14 amino acids. V was clipped by 5 bases and J by 5 bases, with 16 bases between them. In DNA form, the CDR3 reads TGCGCCAGCAGTGAGGTGCAGGGGTGGTATGGCTACACCTTC. Amino acid sequence: CASSEVQGWYGYTF.

The chain recombines TRBV6-2 or TRBV6-3 with TRBJ2-1, with TRBD2 matching 7 bases. There are 17 residues in the CDR3. The germline V gene has CDR1 MNHEY and CDR2 SVGEGT. Losses at the gene ends were 5 bases for V and 0 bases for J; bases not matched to a gene: 10. For the CDR3, the DNA is TGTGCCAGCAGTGCCTCCCTAGCGGCCAGCTCCTACAATGAGCAGTTCTTC. Its translation is CASSASLAASSYNEQFF.

The chain joins TRBV3-1 (or the pseudogene TRBV3-2) to TRBJ1-6, with 8 bases identical to TRBD1. The CDR3 is made up of 19 amino acids. Germline V gene data show CDR1 as LGHDT and CDR2 as YNNKEL (reference sequence). Trimming cost V 0 bases and J 8 bases; bases outside gene matches: 15. CDR3 amino acids: CASSQDKRFNRGIDSPLHF. In DNA, the CDR3 is TGTGCCAGCAGCCAAGATAAGCGGTTCAACAGGGGGATCGATTCACCCCTCCACTTT.

V and J are TRBV30 and TRBJ1-5, with 10 bases lining up with TRBD1. Germline V lookup: CDR1 GTSNPN, CDR2 SVGIG (reference sequence). The CDR3 runs 16 residues. J gave up 6 bases and V 1 base, and 9 bases lay outside the gene matches. The CDR3 protein is CAWSAHTGTGAQPQHF. CDR3 sequence (DNA): TGTGCCTGGAGTGCTCACACCGGGACAGGGGCTCAGCCCCAGCATTTT.

Here the CDR3 reads CASSQSSRVSGANVLTF. The DNA for the CDR3 is TGCGCCAGCAGTCAATCTTCCAGGGTCTCTGGGGCCAACGTCCTGACTTTC. The rearrangement joins TRBV23-1 to TRBJ2-6, with D maybe TRBD1 (5 bases). TRBV23-1 is an ORF, with its function uncertain. The CDR3 consists of 17 residues. V was trimmed by 0 bases and J by 0 bases, leaving 9 bases between them.

The rearrangement uses TRBV7-2 and TRBJ2-3; 8 positions match TRBD1. J was trimmed by 1 base and V by 2 bases; bases with no gene match: 2. This CDR3 comprises 15 residues. The germline V gene has CDR1 SGHTA and CDR2 FQGNSA. In DNA, the CDR3 is TGTGCCAGCAGCTTATGGGGACAGGGCACAGATACGCAGTATTTT. It encodes CASSLWGQGTDTQYF. The full variable domain, with the rest looked up from reference TRBV7-2 and TRBJ2-3, is GAGVSQSPSNKVTEKGKDVELRCDPISGHTALYWYRQSLGQGLEFLIYFQGNSAPDKSGLPSDRFSAERTGGSVSTLTIQRTQQEDSAVYLCASSLWGQGTDTQYFGPGTRLTVL.

This chain links TRBV7-8 with TRBJ2-7; D is possibly TRBD1 (6 bases). V lost 5 bases and J 6 bases, leaving 17 bases between the germline ends. The CDR3 is 14 residues long. Germline-derived CDR1 and CDR2 are SGHVS and FQNEAQ. CDR3 in amino acids: CASSTRTVPLEQYF. CDR3 sequence (DNA): TGTGCCAGCAGCACTAGGACAGTGCCTCTCGAGCAGTACTTC.